This T cell receptor (beta chain) was sequenced for a study of PD-L1 blockade in urothelial cancer. About the research overall: The patients' atezolizumab therapy, 1,200 mg intravenously every 3 weeks, started in about 2014. Male patients with bladder-origin urothelial cancer numbered about nine tenths of the roughly 30. Blood was analyzed 3 weeks (second dose) and 6 weeks after treatment start.

Findings of the study overall: At the 3-week point, tumor-associated blood clones expanded more in durable-benefit patients.

Clones were sequenced by immunoSEQ multiplex PCR, and TCRdb holds only the in-frame ones, with some missing. Of about 45,000 clones in the sample, more than 70% were seen once. With respect to this clone: Its antigen is currently unknown.

Sample: PBMCs, taken around atezolizumab (anti-PD-L1) treatment. This TCR was recovered from a woman in her sixties with urothelial cancer.

CDR3 region: CAISDRLADEQYF. The DNA of the CDR3 is TGTGCCATCAGTGATCGGCTAGCGGACGAGCAGTACTTC. The chain couples TRBV10-3 to TRBJ2-7, with 7 bases that match TRBD2. After removal of 3 bases from V and 5 bases from J, the junction contained 4 bases not matched to a gene. CDR3 length: 13 residues. Germline V gives CDR1 ENHRY, CDR2 SYGVKD.